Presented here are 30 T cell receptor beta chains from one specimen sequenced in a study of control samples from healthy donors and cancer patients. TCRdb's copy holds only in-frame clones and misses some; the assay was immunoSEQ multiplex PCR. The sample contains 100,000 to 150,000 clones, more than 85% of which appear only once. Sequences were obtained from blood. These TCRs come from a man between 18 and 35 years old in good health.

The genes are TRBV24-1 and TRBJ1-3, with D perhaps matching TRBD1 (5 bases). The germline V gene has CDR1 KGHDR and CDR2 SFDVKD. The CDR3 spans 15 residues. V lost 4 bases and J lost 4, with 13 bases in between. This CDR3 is CATSDPRGDGNTIYF. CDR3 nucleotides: TGTGCCACCAGTGACCCCCGGGGGGACGGAAACACCATATATTTT.

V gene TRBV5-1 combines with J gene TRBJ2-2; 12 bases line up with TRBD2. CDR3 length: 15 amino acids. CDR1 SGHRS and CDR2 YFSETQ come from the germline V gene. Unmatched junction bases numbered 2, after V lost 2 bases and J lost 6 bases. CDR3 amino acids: CASSFGTSGSGELFF. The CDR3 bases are TGCGCCAGCAGCTTCGGGACTAGCGGGTCCGGGGAGCTGTTTTTT.

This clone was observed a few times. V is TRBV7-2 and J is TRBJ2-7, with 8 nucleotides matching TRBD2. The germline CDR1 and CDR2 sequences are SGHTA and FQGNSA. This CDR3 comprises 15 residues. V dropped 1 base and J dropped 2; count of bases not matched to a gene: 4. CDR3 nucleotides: TGTGCCAGCAGCTTAGAGGGCGGGGGGCCCTACGAGCAGTACTTC. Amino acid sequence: CASSLEGGGPYEQYF.

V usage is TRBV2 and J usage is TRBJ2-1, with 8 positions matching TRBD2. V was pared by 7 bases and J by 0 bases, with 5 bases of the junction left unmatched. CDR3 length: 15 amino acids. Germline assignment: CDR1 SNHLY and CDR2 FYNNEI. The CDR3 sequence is CASTRSGSSYNEQFF. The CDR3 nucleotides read TGTGCCAGCACCCGAAGCGGGAGCTCCTACAATGAGCAGTTCTTC.

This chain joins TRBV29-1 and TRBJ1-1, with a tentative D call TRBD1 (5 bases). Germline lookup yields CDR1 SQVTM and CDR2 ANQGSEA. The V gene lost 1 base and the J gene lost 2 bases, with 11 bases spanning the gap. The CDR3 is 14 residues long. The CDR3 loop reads CSVEGDGINTEAFF. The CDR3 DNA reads TGCAGCGTTGAAGGGGACGGGATCAACACTGAAGCTTTCTTT. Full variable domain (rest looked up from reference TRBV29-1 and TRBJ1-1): SAVISQKPSRDICQRGTSLTIQCQVDSQVTMMFWYRQQPGQSLTLIATANQGSEATYESGFVIDKFPISRPNLTFSTLTVSNMSPEDSSIYLCSVEGDGINTEAFFGQGTRLTVV.

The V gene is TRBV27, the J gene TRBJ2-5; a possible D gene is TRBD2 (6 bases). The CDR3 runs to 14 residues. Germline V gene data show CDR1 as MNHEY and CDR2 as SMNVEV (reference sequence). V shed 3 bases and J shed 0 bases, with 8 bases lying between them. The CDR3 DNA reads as TGTGCCAGCAGTTTGATAGCGGACCAAGAGACCCAGTACTTC. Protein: CASSLIADQETQYF.

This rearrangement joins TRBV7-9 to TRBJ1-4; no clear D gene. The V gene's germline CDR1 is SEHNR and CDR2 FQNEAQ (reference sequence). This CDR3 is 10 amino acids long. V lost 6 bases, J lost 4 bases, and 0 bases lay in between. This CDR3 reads CASSNEKLFF. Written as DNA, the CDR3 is TGTGCCAGCAGTAATGAAAAACTGTTTTTT.

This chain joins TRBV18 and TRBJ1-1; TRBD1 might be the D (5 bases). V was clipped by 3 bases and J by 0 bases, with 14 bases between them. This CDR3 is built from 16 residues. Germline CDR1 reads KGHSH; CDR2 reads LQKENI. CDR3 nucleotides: TGTGCCAGCTCACCCACTTTGAGGGACCTGAACACTGAAGCTTTCTTT. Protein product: CASSPTLRDLNTEAFF.

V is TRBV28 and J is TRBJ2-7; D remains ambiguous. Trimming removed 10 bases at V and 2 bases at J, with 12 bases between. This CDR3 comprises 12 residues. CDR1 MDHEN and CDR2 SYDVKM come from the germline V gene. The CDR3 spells CATDRFPYEQYF. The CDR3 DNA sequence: TGTGCCACGGACCGTTTCCCCTACGAGCAGTACTTC.

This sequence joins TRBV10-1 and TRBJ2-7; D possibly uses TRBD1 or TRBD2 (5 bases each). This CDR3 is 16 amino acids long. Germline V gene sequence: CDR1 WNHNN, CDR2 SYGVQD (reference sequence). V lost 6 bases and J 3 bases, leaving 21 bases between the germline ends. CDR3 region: CASSPGTLLSHYEQYF. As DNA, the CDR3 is TGCGCCAGCAGCCCCGGGACGCTTCTTAGCCACTACGAGCAGTACTTC.

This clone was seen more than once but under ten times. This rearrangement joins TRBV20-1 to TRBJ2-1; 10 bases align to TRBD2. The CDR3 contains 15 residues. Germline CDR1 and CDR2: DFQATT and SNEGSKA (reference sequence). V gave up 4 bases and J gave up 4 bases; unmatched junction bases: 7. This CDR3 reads CSANDGLADYNEQFF. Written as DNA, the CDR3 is TGCAGTGCTAATGATGGACTAGCGGATTACAATGAGCAGTTCTTC.

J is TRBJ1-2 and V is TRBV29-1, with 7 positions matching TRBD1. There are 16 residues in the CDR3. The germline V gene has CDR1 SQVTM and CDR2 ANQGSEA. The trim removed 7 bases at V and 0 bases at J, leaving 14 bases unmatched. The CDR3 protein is CSGGGAGSHSNYGYTF. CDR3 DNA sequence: TGCAGCGGAGGGGGCGCAGGATCACACTCTAACTATGGCTACACCTTC. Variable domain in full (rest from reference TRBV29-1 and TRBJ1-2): SAVISQKPSRDICQRGTSLTIQCQVDSQVTMMFWYRQQPGQSLTLIATANQGSEATYESGFVIDKFPISRPNLTFSTLTVSNMSPEDSSIYLCSGGGAGSHSNYGYTFGSGTRLTVV.

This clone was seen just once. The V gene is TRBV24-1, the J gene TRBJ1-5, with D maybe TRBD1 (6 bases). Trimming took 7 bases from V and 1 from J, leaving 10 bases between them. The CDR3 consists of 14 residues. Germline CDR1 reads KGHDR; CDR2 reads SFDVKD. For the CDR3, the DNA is TGTGCCACCAGCCAGGGGACGAGCAATCAGCCCCAGCATTTT. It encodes CATSQGTSNQPQHF.

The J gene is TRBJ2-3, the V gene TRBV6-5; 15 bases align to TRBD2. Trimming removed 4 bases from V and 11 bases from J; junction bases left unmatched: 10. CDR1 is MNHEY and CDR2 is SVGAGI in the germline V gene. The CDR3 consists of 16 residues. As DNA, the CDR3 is TGTGCCAGCAGTTCGGGACTAGCGGGAGGTGGGGGGCGGCAGTATTTT. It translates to CASSSGLAGGGGRQYF.

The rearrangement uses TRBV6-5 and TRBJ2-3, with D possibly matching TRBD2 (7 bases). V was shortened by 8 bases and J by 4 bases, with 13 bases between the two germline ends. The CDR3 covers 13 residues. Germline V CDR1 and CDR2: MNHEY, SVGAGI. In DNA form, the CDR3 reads TGTGCCAGCGTAGGGAGGGGGGCAGATACGCAGTATTTT. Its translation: CASVGRGADTQYF.

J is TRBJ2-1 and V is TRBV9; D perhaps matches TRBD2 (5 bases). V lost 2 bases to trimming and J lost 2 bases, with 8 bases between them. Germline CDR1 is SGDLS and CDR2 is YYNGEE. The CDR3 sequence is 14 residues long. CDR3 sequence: CASSVGLTYNEQFF. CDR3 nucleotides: TGTGCCAGCAGCGTCGGACTCACCTACAATGAGCAGTTCTTC.

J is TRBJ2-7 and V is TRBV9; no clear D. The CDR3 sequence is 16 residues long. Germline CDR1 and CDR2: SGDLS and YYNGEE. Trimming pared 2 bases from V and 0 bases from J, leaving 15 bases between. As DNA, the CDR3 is TGTGCCAGCAGCGTGGACGGATTAAGGAGCTCCTACGAGCAGTACTTC. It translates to CASSVDGLRSSYEQYF. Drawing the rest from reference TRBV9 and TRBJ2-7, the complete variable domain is DSGVTQTPKHLITATGQRVTLRCSPRSGDLSVYWYQQSLDQGLQFLIQYYNGEERAKGNILERFSAQQFPDLHSELNLSSLELGDSALYFCASSVDGLRSSYEQYFGPGTRLTVT.

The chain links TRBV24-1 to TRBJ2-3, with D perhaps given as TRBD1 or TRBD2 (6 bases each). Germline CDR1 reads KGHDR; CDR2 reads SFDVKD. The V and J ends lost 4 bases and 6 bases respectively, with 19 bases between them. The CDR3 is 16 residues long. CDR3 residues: CATSEARGDKRDTQYF. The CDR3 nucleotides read TGTGCCACCAGTGAGGCTAGGGGGGATAAAAGGGATACGCAGTATTTT.

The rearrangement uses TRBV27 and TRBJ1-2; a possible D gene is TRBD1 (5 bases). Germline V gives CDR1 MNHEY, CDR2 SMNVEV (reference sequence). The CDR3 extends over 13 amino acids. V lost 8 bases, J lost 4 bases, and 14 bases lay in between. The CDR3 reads CASGSGVSYGYTF. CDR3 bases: TGTGCCAGCGGTTCGGGGGTGAGCTATGGCTACACCTTC.

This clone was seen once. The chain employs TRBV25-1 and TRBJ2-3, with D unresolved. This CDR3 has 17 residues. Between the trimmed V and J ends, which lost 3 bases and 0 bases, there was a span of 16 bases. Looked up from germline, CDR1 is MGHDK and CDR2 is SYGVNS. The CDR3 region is CASSDLIDWASTDTQYF. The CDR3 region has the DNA TGTGCCAGCAGTGACCTCATCGACTGGGCTAGCACAGATACGCAGTATTTT.

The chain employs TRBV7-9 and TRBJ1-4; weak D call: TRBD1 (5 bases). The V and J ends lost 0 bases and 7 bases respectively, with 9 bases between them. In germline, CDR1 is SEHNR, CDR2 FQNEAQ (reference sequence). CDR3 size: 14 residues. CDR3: CASSLAYGGEKLFF. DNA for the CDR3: TGTGCCAGCAGCTTAGCCTACGGGGGTGAAAAACTGTTTTTT.

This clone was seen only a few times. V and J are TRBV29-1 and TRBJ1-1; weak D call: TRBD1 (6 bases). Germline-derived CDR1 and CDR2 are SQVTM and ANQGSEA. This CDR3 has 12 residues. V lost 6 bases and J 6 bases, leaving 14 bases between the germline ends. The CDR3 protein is CSVAQGRAEAFF. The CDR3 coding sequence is TGCAGCGTGGCGCAGGGGAGGGCTGAAGCTTTCTTT.

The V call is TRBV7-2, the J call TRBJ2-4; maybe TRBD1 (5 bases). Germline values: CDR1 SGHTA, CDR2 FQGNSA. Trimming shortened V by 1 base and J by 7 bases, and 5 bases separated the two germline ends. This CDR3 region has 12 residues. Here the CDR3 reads CASSLDRNIQYF. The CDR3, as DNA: TGTGCCAGCAGCTTAGACAGGAACATTCAGTACTTC.

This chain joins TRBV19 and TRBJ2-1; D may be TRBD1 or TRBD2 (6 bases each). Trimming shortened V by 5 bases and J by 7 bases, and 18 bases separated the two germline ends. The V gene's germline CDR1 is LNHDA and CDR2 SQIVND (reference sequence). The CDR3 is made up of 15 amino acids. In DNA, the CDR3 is TGTGCCAGTAGTGTATCCGGCACAGGGAGGAATGAGCAGTTCTTC. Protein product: CASSVSGTGRNEQFF.

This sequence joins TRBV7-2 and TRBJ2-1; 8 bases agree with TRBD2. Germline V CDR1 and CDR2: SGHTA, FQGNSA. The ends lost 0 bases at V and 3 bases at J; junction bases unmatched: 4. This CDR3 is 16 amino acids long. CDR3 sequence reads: CASSLAGGGNYNEQFF. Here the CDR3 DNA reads TGTGCCAGCAGCTTAGCCGGGGGGGGAAACTACAATGAGCAGTTCTTC.

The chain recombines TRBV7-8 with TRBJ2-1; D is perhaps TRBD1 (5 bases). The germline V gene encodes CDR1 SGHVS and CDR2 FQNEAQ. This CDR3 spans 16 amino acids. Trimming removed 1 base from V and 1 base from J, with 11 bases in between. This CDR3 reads CASSLGGGPSYNEQFF. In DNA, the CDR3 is TGTGCCAGCAGCTTAGGGGGCGGCCCATCCTACAATGAGCAGTTCTTC.

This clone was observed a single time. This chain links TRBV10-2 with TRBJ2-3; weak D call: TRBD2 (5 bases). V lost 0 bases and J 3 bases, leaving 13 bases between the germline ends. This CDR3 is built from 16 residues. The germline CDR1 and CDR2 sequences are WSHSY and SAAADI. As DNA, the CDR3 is TGCGCCAGCAGTGAGTCACTAGGTCGGACGACAGATACGCAGTATTTT. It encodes CASSESLGRTTDTQYF.

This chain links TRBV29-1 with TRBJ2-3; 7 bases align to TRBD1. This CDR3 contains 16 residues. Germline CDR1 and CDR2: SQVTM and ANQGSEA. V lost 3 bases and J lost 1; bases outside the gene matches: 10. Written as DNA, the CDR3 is TGCAGCGTTGAGGGCTCGAGGGGACAGCGCACAGATACGCAGTATTTT. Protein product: CSVEGSRGQRTDTQYF.

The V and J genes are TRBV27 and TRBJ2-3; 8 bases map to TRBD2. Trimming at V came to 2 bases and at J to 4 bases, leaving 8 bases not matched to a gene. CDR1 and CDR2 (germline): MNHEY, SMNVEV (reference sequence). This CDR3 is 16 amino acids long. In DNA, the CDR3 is TGTGCCAGCAGTTTACGGGGACTAGTTTTAGCAGATACGCAGTATTTT. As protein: CASSLRGLVLADTQYF.

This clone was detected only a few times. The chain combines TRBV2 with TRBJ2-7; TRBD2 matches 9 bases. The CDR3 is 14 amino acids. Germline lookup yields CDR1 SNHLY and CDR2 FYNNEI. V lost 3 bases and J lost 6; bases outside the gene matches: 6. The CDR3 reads CASSDVIAGVEQYF. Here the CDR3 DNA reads TGTGCCAGCAGTGACGTAATAGCGGGAGTCGAGCAGTACTTC.